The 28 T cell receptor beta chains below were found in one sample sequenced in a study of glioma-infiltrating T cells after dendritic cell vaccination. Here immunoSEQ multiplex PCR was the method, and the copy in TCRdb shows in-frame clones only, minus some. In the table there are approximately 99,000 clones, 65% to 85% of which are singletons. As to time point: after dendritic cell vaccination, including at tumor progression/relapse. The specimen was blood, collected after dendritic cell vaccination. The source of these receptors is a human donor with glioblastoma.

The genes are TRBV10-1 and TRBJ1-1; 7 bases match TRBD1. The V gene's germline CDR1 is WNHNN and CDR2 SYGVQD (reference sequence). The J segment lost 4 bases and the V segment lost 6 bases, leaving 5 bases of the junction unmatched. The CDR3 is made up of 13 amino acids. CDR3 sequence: CASSTQGFTEAFF. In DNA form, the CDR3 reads TGCGCCAGCAGCACACAGGGGTTCACTGAAGCTTTCTTT.

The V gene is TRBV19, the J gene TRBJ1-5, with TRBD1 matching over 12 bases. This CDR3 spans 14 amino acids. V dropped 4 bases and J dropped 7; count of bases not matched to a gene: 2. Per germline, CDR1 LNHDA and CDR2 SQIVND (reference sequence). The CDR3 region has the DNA TGTGCCAGTAGTACAGGGACAGGGGGCCAGCCCCAGCATTTT. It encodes CASSTGTGGQPQHF.

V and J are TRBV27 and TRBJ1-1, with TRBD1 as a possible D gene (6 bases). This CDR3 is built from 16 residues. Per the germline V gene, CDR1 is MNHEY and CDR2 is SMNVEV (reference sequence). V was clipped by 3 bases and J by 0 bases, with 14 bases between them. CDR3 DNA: TGTGCCAGCAGTTTGGCGGGGGCACGGATGAACACTGAAGCTTTCTTT. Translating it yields CASSLAGARMNTEAFF.

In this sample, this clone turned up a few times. CDR3 protein: CASRGSAGPSYEQYF. Here the CDR3 DNA reads TGTGCCAGCAGAGGAAGCGCGGGACCCTCCTACGAGCAGTACTTC. The chain couples TRBV6-6 to TRBJ2-7; maybe TRBD2 (6 bases). The CDR3 is made up of 15 amino acids. Germline loops: CDR1 MNHNY, CDR2 SVGAGI (reference sequence). The V end was cut by 6 bases, the J end by 0 bases, with 15 bases between.

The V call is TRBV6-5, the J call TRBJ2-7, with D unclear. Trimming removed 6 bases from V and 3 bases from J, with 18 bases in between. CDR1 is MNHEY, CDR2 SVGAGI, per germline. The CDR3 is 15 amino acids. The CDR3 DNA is TGTGCCAGCAGACCCGCCCCGGTACAGAGCTACGAGCAGTACTTC. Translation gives CASRPAPVQSYEQYF.

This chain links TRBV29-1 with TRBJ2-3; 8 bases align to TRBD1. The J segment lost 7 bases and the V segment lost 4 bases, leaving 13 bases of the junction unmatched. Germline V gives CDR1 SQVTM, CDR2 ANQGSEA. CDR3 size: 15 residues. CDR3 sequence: CSVAPSGGGRHTQYF. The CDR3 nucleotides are TGCAGCGTTGCCCCCTCAGGGGGCGGGCGCCATACGCAGTATTTT.

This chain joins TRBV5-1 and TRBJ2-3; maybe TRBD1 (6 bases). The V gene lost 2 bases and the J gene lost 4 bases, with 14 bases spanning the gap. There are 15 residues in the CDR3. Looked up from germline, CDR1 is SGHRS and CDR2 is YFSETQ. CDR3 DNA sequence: TGCGCCAGCAGCTTTCAATCAGGGGATTCAGATACGCAGTATTTT. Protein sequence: CASSFQSGDSDTQYF. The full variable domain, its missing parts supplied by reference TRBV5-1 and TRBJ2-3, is KAGVTQTPRYLIKTRGQQVTLSCSPISGHRSVSWYQQTPGQGLQFLFEYFSETQRNKGNFPGRFSGRQFSNSRSEMNVSTLELGDSALYLCASSFQSGDSDTQYFGPGTRLTVL.

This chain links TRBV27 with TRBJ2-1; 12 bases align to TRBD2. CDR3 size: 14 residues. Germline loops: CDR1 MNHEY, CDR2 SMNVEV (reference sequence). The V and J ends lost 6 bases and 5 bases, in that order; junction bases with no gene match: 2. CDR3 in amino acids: CASRTSGRDNEQFF. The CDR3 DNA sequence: TGTGCCAGCAGGACTAGCGGGAGAGACAATGAGCAGTTCTTC.

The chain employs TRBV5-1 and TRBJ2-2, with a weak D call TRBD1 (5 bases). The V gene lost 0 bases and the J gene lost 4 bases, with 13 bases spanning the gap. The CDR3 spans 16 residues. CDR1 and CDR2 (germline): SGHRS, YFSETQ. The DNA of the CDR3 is TGCGCCAGCAGCTTGGCCGGGCAGGGCGGCACCGGGGAGCTGTTTTTT. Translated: CASSLAGQGGTGELFF.

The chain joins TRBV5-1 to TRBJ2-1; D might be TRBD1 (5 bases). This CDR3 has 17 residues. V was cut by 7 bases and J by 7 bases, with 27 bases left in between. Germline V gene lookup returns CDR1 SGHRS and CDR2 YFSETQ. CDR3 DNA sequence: TGCGCCAGCCCATACTCCCCCGACGGCAAGGGGTTGAATGAGCAGTTCTTC. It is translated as CASPYSPDGKGLNEQFF.

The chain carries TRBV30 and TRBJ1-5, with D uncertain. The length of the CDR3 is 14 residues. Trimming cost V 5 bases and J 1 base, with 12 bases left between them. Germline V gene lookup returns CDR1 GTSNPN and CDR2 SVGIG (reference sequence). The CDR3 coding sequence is TGTGCCTGGGGACTTCTTGGGAGCAATCAGCCCCAGCATTTT. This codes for CAWGLLGSNQPQHF.

The CDR3 DNA follows: TGCGCCAGCAGTATCCTAGCGGGGACGGGTACAGATACGCAGTATTTT. Protein sequence: CASSILAGTGTDTQYF. This sequence joins TRBV10-2 and TRBJ2-3, with 9 bases lining up with TRBD2. CDR1 and CDR2 from the germline V gene are WSHSY and SAAADI. The length of the CDR3 is 16 residues. With 5 bases clipped from V and 3 bases from J, the junction kept 9 bases outside the gene matches.

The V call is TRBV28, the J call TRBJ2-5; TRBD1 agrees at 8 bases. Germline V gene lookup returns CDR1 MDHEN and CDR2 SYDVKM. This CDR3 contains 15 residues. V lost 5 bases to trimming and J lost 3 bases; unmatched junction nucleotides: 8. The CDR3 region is CASSTPDRVEETQYF. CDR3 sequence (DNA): TGTGCCAGCAGTACCCCGGACAGGGTGGAAGAGACCCAGTACTTC.

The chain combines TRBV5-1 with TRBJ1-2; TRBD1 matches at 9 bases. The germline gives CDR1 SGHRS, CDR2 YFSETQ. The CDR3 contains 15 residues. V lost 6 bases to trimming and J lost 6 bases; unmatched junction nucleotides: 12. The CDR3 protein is CASMGPGQGRDGYTF. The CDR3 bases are TGCGCCAGCATGGGGCCGGGACAGGGACGGGATGGCTACACCTTC.

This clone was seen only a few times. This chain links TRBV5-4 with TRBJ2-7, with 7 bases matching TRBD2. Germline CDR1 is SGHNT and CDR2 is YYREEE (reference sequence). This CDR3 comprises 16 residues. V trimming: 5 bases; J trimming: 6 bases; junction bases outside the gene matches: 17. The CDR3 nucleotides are TGTGCCAGCAGTTCGGGCCTAGCGGCGCTAAAGGGCGAGCAGTACTTC. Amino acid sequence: CASSSGLAALKGEQYF.

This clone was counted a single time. CDR3 region: CASSQERGGNTDTQYF. In DNA, the CDR3 is TGCGCCAGCAGCCAAGAGCGGGGGGGCAACACAGATACGCAGTATTTT. This rearrangement joins TRBV4-1 to TRBJ2-3; TRBD2 matches at 9 bases. The ends lost 0 bases at V and 2 bases at J; junction bases unmatched: 3. The CDR3 contains 16 residues. Germline CDR1 and CDR2: MGHRA and YSYEKL.

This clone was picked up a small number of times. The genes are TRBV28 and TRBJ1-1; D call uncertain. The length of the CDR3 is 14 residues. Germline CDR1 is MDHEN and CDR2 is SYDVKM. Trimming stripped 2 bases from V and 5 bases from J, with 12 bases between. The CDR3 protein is CASSLPVARTEAFF. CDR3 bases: TGTGCCAGCAGTTTACCCGTAGCGAGGACTGAAGCTTTCTTT.

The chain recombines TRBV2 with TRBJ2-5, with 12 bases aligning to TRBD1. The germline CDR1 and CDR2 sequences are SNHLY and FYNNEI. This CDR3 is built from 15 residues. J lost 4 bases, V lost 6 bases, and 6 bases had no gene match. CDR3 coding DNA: TGTGCCAGCAGCCCCGGGACAGGGGGCCGAGAGACCCAGTACTTC. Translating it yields CASSPGTGGRETQYF.

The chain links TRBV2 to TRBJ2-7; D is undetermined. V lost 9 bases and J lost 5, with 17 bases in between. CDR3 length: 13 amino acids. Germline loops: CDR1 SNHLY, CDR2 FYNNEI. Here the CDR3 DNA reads TGTGCCAGTACGCGAGGTAGTGTCCACGAGCAGTACTTC. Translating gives CASTRGSVHEQYF.

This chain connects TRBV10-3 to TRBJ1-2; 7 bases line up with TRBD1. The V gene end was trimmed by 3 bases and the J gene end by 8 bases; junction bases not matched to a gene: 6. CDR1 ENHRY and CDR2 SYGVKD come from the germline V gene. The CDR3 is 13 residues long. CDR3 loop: CAISDDRVLGYTF. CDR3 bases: TGTGCCATCAGTGACGACAGGGTTTTAGGCTACACCTTC.

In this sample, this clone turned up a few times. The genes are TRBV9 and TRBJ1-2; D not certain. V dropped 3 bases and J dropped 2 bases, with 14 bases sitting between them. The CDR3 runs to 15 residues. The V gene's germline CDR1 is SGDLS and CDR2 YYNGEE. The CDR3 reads CASSAEAFSNYGYTF. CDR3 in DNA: TGTGCCAGCAGCGCGGAGGCTTTCTCGAACTATGGCTACACCTTC.

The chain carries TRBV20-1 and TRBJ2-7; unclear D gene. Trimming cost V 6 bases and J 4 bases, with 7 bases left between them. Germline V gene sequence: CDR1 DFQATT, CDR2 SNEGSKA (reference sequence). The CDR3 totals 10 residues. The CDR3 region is CSALSYEQYF. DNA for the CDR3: TGCAGTGCGCTATCGTACGAGCAGTACTTC.

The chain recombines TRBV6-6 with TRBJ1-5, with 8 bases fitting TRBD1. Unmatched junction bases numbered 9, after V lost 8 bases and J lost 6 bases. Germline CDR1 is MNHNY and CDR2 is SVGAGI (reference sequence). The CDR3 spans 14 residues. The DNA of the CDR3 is TGTGCCAGCTCCGGACAGGGCCCGGGTCAGCCCCAGCATTTT. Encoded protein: CASSGQGPGQPQHF.

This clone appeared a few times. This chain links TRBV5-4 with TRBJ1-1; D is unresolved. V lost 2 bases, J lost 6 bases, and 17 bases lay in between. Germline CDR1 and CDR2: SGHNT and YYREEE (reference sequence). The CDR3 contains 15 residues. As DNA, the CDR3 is TGTGCCAGCAGCTTACCCAGTTGGGGAGGGTCTGAAGCTTTCTTT. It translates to CASSLPSWGGSEAFF.

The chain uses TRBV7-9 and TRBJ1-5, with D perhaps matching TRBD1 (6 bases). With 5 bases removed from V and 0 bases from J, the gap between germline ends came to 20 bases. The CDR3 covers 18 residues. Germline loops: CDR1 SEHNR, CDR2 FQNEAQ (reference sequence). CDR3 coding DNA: TGTGCCAGCAGCAAAGTGGCTTCTCAGGGGTCTAGCAATCAGCCCCAGCATTTT. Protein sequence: CASSKVASQGSSNQPQHF. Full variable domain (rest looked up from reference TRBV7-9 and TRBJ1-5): DTGVSQNPRHKITKRGQNVTFRCDPISEHNRLYWYRQTLGQGPEFLTYFQNEAQLEKSRLLSDRFSAERPKGSFSTLEIQRTEQGDSAMYLCASSKVASQGSSNQPQHFGDGTRLSIL.

The CDR3 nucleotides are TGTGCCAGCAGTGCTGTACAGGGCTTGAACACTGAAGCTTTCTTT. Protein sequence: CASSAVQGLNTEAFF. The rearrangement links TRBV6-1 to TRBJ1-1; tentative D call: TRBD1 (6 bases). In germline, CDR1 is MNHNS, CDR2 SASEGT. The CDR3 spans 15 residues. The V and J ends lost 4 bases and 0 bases respectively, with 12 bases between them.

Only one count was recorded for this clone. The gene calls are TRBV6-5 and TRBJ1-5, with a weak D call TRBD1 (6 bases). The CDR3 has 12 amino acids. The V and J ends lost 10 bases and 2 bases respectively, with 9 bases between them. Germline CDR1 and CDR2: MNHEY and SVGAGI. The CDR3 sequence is CATRTGNQPQHF. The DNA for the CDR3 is TGTGCCACCAGGACAGGCAATCAGCCCCAGCATTTT.

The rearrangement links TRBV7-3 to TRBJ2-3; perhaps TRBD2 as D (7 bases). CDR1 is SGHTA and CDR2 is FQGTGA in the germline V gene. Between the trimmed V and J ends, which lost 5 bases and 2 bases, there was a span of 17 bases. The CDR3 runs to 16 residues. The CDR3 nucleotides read TGTGCCAGCAGCCCCCGCGGGGGCGGATCCACAGATACGCAGTATTTT. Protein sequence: CASSPRGGGSTDTQYF.